Listed below are T cell receptor beta chains from one sample, sequenced in a study of cytomegalovirus exposure and HLA in healthy donors. Sequencing was performed with immunoSEQ multiplex PCR; in TCRdb, only in-frame clones are kept and a portion is missing. The ten top clones account for 0.9% to 1.4%, within a sample of around 210,000 clones. What was sequenced was PBMCs. Receptors originate from a girl aged 2-10 years in good health and CMV-seropositive. Each CDR3 is given with its conserved first and last residue. D genes are given only for firm matches. A clone size is listed for some rows: how often the clone was seen (once, few, many), or a class if it is expanded.

length: 15
V: TRBV5-8
size: -
J: TRBJ1-5
D: -
DNA: TGTGCCAGCAGCTTGGGACAGCTTAGCAATCAGCCCCAGCATTTT
CDR3: CASSLGQLSNQPQHF

length: 15
V: TRBV6-6
size: -
J: TRBJ1-5
D: -
DNA: TGTGCCAGCAGTTACTCGGGGGGGCCAAGTCAGCCCCAGCATTTT
CDR3: CASSYSGGPSQPQHF

length: 14
V: TRBV7-8
size: -
J: TRBJ1-2
D: -
DNA: TGTGCCAGCAGCTTAGCCCAGGGCAGCTATGGCTACACCTTC
CDR3: CASSLAQGSYGYTF

length: 15
V: TRBV5-6
size: -
J: TRBJ2-1
D: TRBD1
DNA: TGTGCCAGCAGCTTCCGGGACAGGGGGCAATTCGAGCAGTTCTTC
CDR3: CASSFRDRGQFEQFF

length: 15
V: TRBV5-1
size: -
J: TRBJ1-1
D: -
DNA: TGCGCCAGCAAGTTTTACCGGGACTCGGGAAGTGAAGCTTTCTTT
CDR3: CASKFYRDSGSEAFF

length: 18
V: TRBV7-2
size: -
J: TRBJ2-3
D: -
DNA: TGTGCCAGCAGCCTCCGACCCTGGGGTAGCGGTAGCACAGATACGCAGTATTTT
CDR3: CASSLRPWGSGSTDTQYF

length: 14
V: TRBV28
size: -
J: TRBJ2-7
D: -
DNA: TGTGCCAGCAGTACCGGGGGAGGAGAATACGAGCAGTACTTC
CDR3: CASSTGGGEYEQYF

length: 16
V: TRBV6-5
size: -
J: TRBJ2-2
D: -
DNA: TGTGCCAGCAGTTACTTCGGGACTCCCTCGGCCGGGGAGCTGTTTTTT
CDR3: CASSYFGTPSAGELFF

length: 15
V: TRBV7-9
size: medium-sized
J: TRBJ1-1
D: -
DNA: TGTGCCAGCAGCTTTGGGGGGGCCCTGGAGACTGAAGCTTTCTTT
CDR3: CASSFGGALETEAFF

length: 15
V: TRBV27
size: -
J: TRBJ2-3
D: TRBD2
DNA: TGTGCCAGCAGTCGCCCCGGGAGGCCCACAGATACGCAGTATTTT
CDR3: CASSRPGRPTDTQYF

length: 14
V: TRBV14
size: -
J: TRBJ2-5
D: -
DNA: TGTGCCAGCAGCCAAGACAGGGGTCCGGGGACCCAGTACTTC
CDR3: CASSQDRGPGTQYF

length: 16
V: TRBV19
size: -
J: TRBJ1-5
D: -
DNA: TGTGCCAGTAGTATTGGGCGTACCGATAGCAATCAGCCCCAGCATTTT
CDR3: CASSIGRTDSNQPQHF

length: 18
V: TRBV5-1
size: -
J: TRBJ1-1
D: TRBD1
DNA: TGCGCCAGCAGCCTCACTGCCGGGACAGGGAGGGTGAGCACTGAAGCTTTCTTT
CDR3: CASSLTAGTGRVSTEAFF

length: 21
V: TRBV27
size: -
J: TRBJ2-1
D: TRBD2
DNA: TGTGCCAGCACCTCAGCAGTTTGGCCTCCTGCTAGCGGGAAGTCCTACAATGAGCAGTTCTTC
CDR3: CASTSAVWPPASGKSYNEQFF

length: 15
V: TRBV11-2
size: -
J: TRBJ2-5
D: TRBD2
DNA: TGTGCCAGCAACTTGCGGTGGGGGGGCCAAGAGACCCAGTACTTC
CDR3: CASNLRWGGQETQYF

length: 15
V: TRBV5-6
size: -
J: TRBJ1-5
D: -
DNA: TGTGCCAGCAGCTTGATGAGCGGCGGTAATCAGCCCCAGCATTTT
CDR3: CASSLMSGGNQPQHF

length: 14
V: TRBV27
size: -
J: TRBJ1-5
D: TRBD1
DNA: TGTGCCAGCAGCACAGGGGGCTTGGGTCAGCCCCAGCATTTT
CDR3: CASSTGGLGQPQHF

length: 17
V: TRBV27
size: -
J: TRBJ1-2
D: -
DNA: TGTGCCAGCAGTTCCCCCACGGGGGAGGGAGGTTCTCTGGGCTACACCTTC
CDR3: CASSSPTGEGGSLGYTF

length: 16
V: TRBV15
size: -
J: TRBJ2-7
D: TRBD2
DNA: TGTGCCACCAGCAGGTATAGCGGGAGCAAGTCCTACGAGCAGTACTTC
CDR3: CATSRYSGSKSYEQYF

length: 13
V: TRBV19
size: -
J: TRBJ2-1
D: TRBD2
DNA: TGTGCCATTGGCCTAGCGGGACGAAATGAGCAGTTCTTC
CDR3: CAIGLAGRNEQFF

length: 15
V: TRBV2
size: -
J: TRBJ2-1
D: -
DNA: TGTGCCAGCAGTGAAGTTAGGCGGGGATACAATGAGCAGTTCTTC
CDR3: CASSEVRRGYNEQFF

length: 16
V: TRBV5-6
size: -
J: TRBJ2-3
D: TRBD2
DNA: TGTGCCAGCAGCCACGGACTAGCGGGAGGTGCAGATACGCAGTATTTT
CDR3: CASSHGLAGGADTQYF

length: 14
V: TRBV6-1
size: -
J: TRBJ2-5
D: -
DNA: TGTGCCAGCAGCCGACAGGTTTTCCAAGAGACCCAGTACTTC
CDR3: CASSRQVFQETQYF

length: 17
V: TRBV28
size: -
J: TRBJ2-1
D: TRBD2
DNA: TGTGCCAGCAGTCCCGGACTAGCGGGAGGGGATTACAATGAGCAGTTCTTC
CDR3: CASSPGLAGGDYNEQFF

length: 15
V: TRBV5-4
size: -
J: TRBJ2-3
D: TRBD2
DNA: TGTGCCAGCAGCTTGTCAGCGGGGGGGCCAGATACGCAGTATTTT
CDR3: CASSLSAGGPDTQYF

length: 14
V: TRBV5-1
size: -
J: TRBJ2-3
D: TRBD2
DNA: TGCGCCAGCAGGCCCCTAGCGGGAGAGGATACGCAGTATTTT
CDR3: CASRPLAGEDTQYF

length: 14
V: TRBV13
size: -
J: TRBJ1-2
D: TRBD1
DNA: TGTGCCAGCAGCCCGCCAGGGGGCTACTATGGCTACACCTTC
CDR3: CASSPPGGYYGYTF

length: 16
V: TRBV10-3
size: -
J: TRBJ2-2
D: -
DNA: TGTGCCATCAGTGAGCTAAGCGGTGCGAACACCGGGGAGCTGTTTTTT
CDR3: CAISELSGANTGELFF

length: 14
V: TRBV28
size: -
J: TRBJ1-2
D: TRBD1
DNA: TGTGCCAGCAGTTTGGGGACAGTTAACTATGGCTACACCTTC
CDR3: CASSLGTVNYGYTF

length: 18
V: TRBV27
size: -
J: TRBJ2-1
D: TRBD2
DNA: TGTGCCAGCAGTTTGACTAGCGGGACCGGAAGCTCCTACAATGAGCAGTTCTTC
CDR3: CASSLTSGTGSSYNEQFF

length: 15
V: TRBV5-1
size: -
J: TRBJ2-1
D: TRBD2
DNA: TGCGCCAGCAGCTATAGCGGGAGATCTGCCAATGAGCAGTTCTTC
CDR3: CASSYSGRSANEQFF

length: 13
V: TRBV6-5
size: -
J: TRBJ2-7
D: TRBD2
DNA: TGTGCCAGCAGGAGGGGACTAGCGTACGAGCAGTACTTC
CDR3: CASRRGLAYEQYF

length: 16
V: TRBV5-8
size: -
J: TRBJ2-3
D: TRBD2
DNA: TGTGCCAGCAGCTTAACAAGCGGGAGTTGGTCAGATACGCAGTATTTT
CDR3: CASSLTSGSWSDTQYF

length: 15
V: TRBV11-2
size: -
J: TRBJ1-5
D: TRBD1
DNA: TGTGCCAGCAGCTTAGGGCGGCAGGGGGCTCAGCCCCAGCATTTT
CDR3: CASSLGRQGAQPQHF

length: 17
V: TRBV7-9
size: -
J: TRBJ1-4
D: -
DNA: TGTGCCAGCAGCTTAGCGCGGGGGGCAGGGAAGAATGAAAAACTGTTTTTT
CDR3: CASSLARGAGKNEKLFF

length: 21
V: TRBV27
size: -
J: TRBJ1-3
D: -
DNA: TGTGCCAGCAGTTTAGTCAGGGAGGGGCGACATTTAATAGGCACTGGAAACACCATATATTTT
CDR3: CASSLVREGRHLIGTGNTIYF

length: 15
V: TRBV11-1
size: -
J: TRBJ2-2
D: TRBD2
DNA: TGTGCCAGCAGCCGCACTCAGGGCGGGAGCGGGGAGCTGTTTTTT
CDR3: CASSRTQGGSGELFF

length: 15
V: TRBV10-1
size: -
J: TRBJ2-5
D: TRBD2
DNA: TGCGCCAGCAGTGGGGGGAGCGGGAGTAGGGAGACCCAGTACTTC
CDR3: CASSGGSGSRETQYF

length: 15
V: TRBV5-1
size: -
J: TRBJ1-1
D: -
DNA: TGCGCCAGCAGCTCCCTCACAGGCGTGAACACTGAAGCTTTCTTT
CDR3: CASSSLTGVNTEAFF